These T cell receptor beta chains were read from a single sample in a study of a mutant IDH1 vaccine in newly diagnosed glioma. Generated by immunoSEQ multiplex PCR, the TCRdb table keeps only in-frame clones and is missing some. The sample lists over 95,000 clones, roughly 90% seen once, with around 0.61% in the top ten. Their cognate antigens are unknown. This specimen consisted of PBMCs, obtained from a glioma patient whose treatment included an IDH1 peptide vaccine. These receptors originate from a woman between 45 and 65 years old with glioma. Both conserved end residues are part of each CDR3. The D gene is left open where the match is weak. Expanded clones are given a class, and other clones once, few, many or no size at all.

TRBV10-3	NA	NA	TRBJ1-1	CAINAGVNTEAFF	TGTGCCATCAATGCAGGGGTGAACACTGAAGCTTTCTTT
TRBV5-4	NA	TRBD1	TRBJ1-1	CASSFPLTGPDEAFF	TGTGCCAGCAGCTTCCCTTTGACAGGGCCAGATGAAGCTTTCTTT
TRBV9	NA	NA	TRBJ1-2	CASSLLNYGYTF	TGTGCCAGCAGCCTTCTTAACTATGGCTACACCTTC
TRBV4-2	NA	TRBD2	TRBJ2-5	CASSLRDSGTETQYF	TGTGCCAGCAGCCTCCGGGATAGCGGGACGGAGACCCAGTACTTC
TRBV14	few	NA	TRBJ2-2	CASSHIRSNTGELFF	TGTGCCAGCAGCCACATACGTTCGAACACCGGGGAGCTGTTTTTT
TRBV2	NA	NA	TRBJ2-1	CASVWGNEQFF	TGTGCCAGCGTCTGGGGCAATGAGCAGTTCTTC
TRBV6-5	NA	TRBD2	TRBJ2-7	CASSLAGAYEQYF	TGTGCCAGCAGTTTGGCGGGAGCCTACGAGCAGTACTTC
TRBV14	NA	NA	TRBJ1-3	CASSPAGILNTIYF	TGTGCCAGCAGCCCGGCAGGGATACTGAACACCATATATTTT
TRBV5-1	few	NA	TRBJ1-5	CASRRTFSGQPQHF	TGCGCCAGCAGGCGGACCTTCAGTGGACAGCCCCAGCATTTT
TRBV28	NA	NA	TRBJ2-7	CASSQPRTAFSEQYF	TGTGCCAGCAGCCAGCCTAGGACAGCGTTTTCCGAGCAGTACTTC
TRBV9	NA	NA	TRBJ1-6	CASSPSISSYNSPLHF	TGTGCCAGCAGCCCAAGTATTAGCTCCTATAATTCACCCCTCCACTTT
TRBV5-6	NA	NA	TRBJ1-3	CASSSRSSGNTIYF	TGTGCCAGCAGCTCAAGAAGCTCTGGAAACACCATATATTTT
TRBV9	once	NA	TRBJ2-1	CASSVEGKSYNEQFF	TGTGCCAGCAGCGTAGAAGGGAAGTCTTACAATGAGCAGTTCTTC
TRBV7-9	NA	TRBD1	TRBJ2-7	CASSTRQGLDEQYF	TGTGCCAGCAGCACCAGACAGGGGCTGGACGAGCAGTACTTC
TRBV7-8	NA	TRBD2	TRBJ2-1	CASSGGPSGNNEQFF	TGTGCCAGCAGCGGGGGGCCTAGCGGGAACAATGAGCAGTTCTTC
TRBV2	NA	TRBD1	TRBJ2-7	CASSGPTGVGEQYF	TGTGCCAGCAGTGGACCTACAGGGGTAGGCGAGCAGTACTTC
TRBV6-5	NA	NA	TRBJ2-7	CASTQADRRYEQYF	TGTGCCAGCACCCAGGCGGACCGTCGCTACGAGCAGTACTTC
TRBV6-5	NA	TRBD1	TRBJ1-1	CASHRGEGTEAFF	TGTGCCAGCCACAGGGGCGAGGGCACTGAAGCTTTCTTT
TRBV7-3	NA	TRBD1	TRBJ2-5	CASSRDREETQYF	TGTGCCAGCAGCCGAGACAGGGAAGAGACCCAGTACTTC
TRBV7-9	NA	TRBD1	TRBJ1-1	CASSRDRGPTEAFF	TGTGCCAGCAGCCGAGACAGGGGGCCGACTGAAGCTTTCTTT
TRBV5-1	NA	NA	TRBJ2-1	CASSLAPSSRHYNEQFF	TGCGCCAGCAGCTTGGCGCCTAGCTCTCGCCATTACAATGAGCAGTTCTTC
TRBV5-1	NA	TRBD1	TRBJ2-5	CASSPNGQGYGETQYF	TGCGCCAGCAGCCCGAACGGACAGGGGTATGGAGAGACCCAGTACTTC
TRBV5-1	NA	NA	TRBJ2-5	CASRGLFSAPQETQYF	TGCGCCAGCCGGGGGTTATTCAGCGCCCCGCAAGAGACCCAGTACTTC
TRBV6-1	NA	TRBD2	TRBJ2-7	CASSEVGLAGGRRYEQYF	TGTGCCAGCAGTGAGGTCGGACTAGCGGGAGGGAGACGATACGAGCAGTACTTC
TRBV28	once	TRBD1	TRBJ2-2	CASSFRGLDTGELFF	TGTGCCAGCAGTTTTAGGGGGCTAGACACCGGGGAGCTGTTTTTT
TRBV25-1	NA	TRBD1	TRBJ1-1	CASSDQGAMNTEAFF	TGTGCCAGCAGTGATCAGGGGGCGATGAACACTGAAGCTTTCTTT
TRBV6-1	NA	NA	TRBJ1-5	CASSEVRVSNQPQHF	TGTGCCAGCAGTGAAGTTCGGGTTAGCAATCAGCCCCAGCATTTT
TRBV7-9	NA	NA	TRBJ2-3	CASSLSGGGDTQYF	TGTGCCAGCAGCCTGAGCGGAGGGGGAGATACGCAGTATTTT
TRBV28	NA	NA	TRBJ1-5	CASSPLRGAQPQHF	TGTGCCAGCAGTCCTCTACGGGGGGCTCAGCCCCAGCATTTT
TRBV5-1	NA	TRBD2	TRBJ2-7	CASSFERGPYEQYF	TGCGCCAGCAGCTTCGAGCGGGGGCCCTACGAGCAGTACTTC
TRBV27	NA	TRBD1	TRBJ2-3	CASSFSGGAADTQYF	TGTGCCAGCAGTTTCTCAGGGGGCGCGGCAGATACGCAGTATTTT
TRBV11-2	NA	TRBD2	TRBJ2-1	CASSARGLAGAGENEQFF	TGTGCCAGCAGCGCTAGGGGACTAGCGGGGGCCGGGGAGAATGAGCAGTTCTTC
TRBV6-1	NA	NA	TRBJ1-3	CASSDNRFSGNTIYF	TGTGCCAGCAGTGATAACAGATTCTCTGGAAACACCATATATTTT
TRBV7-9	once	NA	TRBJ1-1	CASSFHDAFF	TGTGCCAGCAGCTTTCACGACGCTTTCTTT
TRBV10-3	NA	NA	TRBJ2-1	CAMKLGSSYNEQFF	TGTGCCATGAAACTGGGGAGCTCCTACAATGAGCAGTTCTTC
TRBV10-1	NA	TRBD1	TRBJ2-3	CASSDPDRATDTQYF	TGCGCCAGCAGTGACCCGGACAGGGCGACAGATACGCAGTATTTT
TRBV7-9	NA	NA	TRBJ1-5	CASSIRGSPQHF	TGTGCCAGCAGCATCAGAGGTTCGCCCCAGCATTTT
TRBV27	NA	NA	TRBJ2-2	CASSFKGTNTGELFF	TGTGCCAGCAGTTTTAAGGGTACGAACACCGGGGAGCTGTTTTTT
TRBV19	NA	NA	TRBJ2-2	CASGRDRATGELFF	TGTGCCAGCGGGAGGGACAGGGCCACCGGGGAGCTGTTTTTT
TRBV5-1	NA	NA	TRBJ2-3	CASSLGQSDTQYF	TGCGCCAGCAGCTTGGGCCAATCGGATACGCAGTATTTT
TRBV2	NA	NA	TRBJ1-2	CASSEAIANYGYTF	TGTGCCAGCAGTGAGGCGATAGCTAACTATGGCTACACCTTC
TRBV19	NA	NA	TRBJ1-5	CASSIGRQVPNQPQHF	TGTGCCAGTAGTATCGGGAGACAGGTTCCCAATCAGCCCCAGCATTTT
TRBV2	NA	NA	TRBJ2-1	CASSLINEQFF	TGTGCCAGCAGTCTAATAAATGAGCAGTTCTTC
TRBV27	NA	NA	TRBJ1-1	CASSPRGRPNTEAFF	TGTGCCAGCAGCCCGCGAGGACGCCCGAACACTGAAGCTTTCTTT
TRBV19	NA	NA	TRBJ2-7	CASSVGSRSEEQYF	TGTGCCAGTAGTGTCGGGAGCAGGTCCGAGGAGCAGTACTTC
TRBV11-2	NA	TRBD1	TRBJ1-4	CASSLDDRVGEKLFF	TGTGCCAGCAGCTTAGATGACAGGGTTGGGGAAAAACTGTTTTTT
TRBV14	NA	NA	TRBJ1-1	CASSQDLSGPEAFF	TGTGCCAGCAGCCAAGATCTTTCGGGTCCAGAAGCTTTCTTT
TRBV2	few	NA	TRBJ1-5	CASVREVNQPQHF	TGTGCCAGCGTCAGGGAGGTCAATCAGCCCCAGCATTTT
TRBV14	NA	TRBD1	TRBJ2-7	CASSQAGQAPYEQYF	TGTGCCAGCAGCCAAGCCGGACAGGCCCCCTACGAGCAGTACTTC
TRBV7-9	NA	TRBD2	TRBJ2-7	CASSLESGRAEQYF	TGTGCCAGCAGCTTGGAAAGCGGGAGGGCCGAGCAGTACTTC
TRBV14	NA	NA	TRBJ2-5	CASSQDWRHPETQYF	TGTGCCAGCAGCCAAGATTGGAGGCATCCGGAGACCCAGTACTTC
TRBV19	NA	TRBD1	TRBJ2-7	CASSIRTGSNYEQYF	TGTGCCAGTAGTATTCGGACAGGCAGCAATTACGAGCAGTACTTC
TRBV30	NA	TRBD2	TRBJ2-1	CAWEVAGGGEQFF	TGTGCCTGGGAAGTAGCGGGAGGGGGTGAGCAGTTCTTC
TRBV27	NA	NA	TRBJ2-7	CASSRRGTSSYEQYF	TGTGCCAGCAGCAGAAGGGGCACGAGCTCCTACGAGCAGTACTTC